Below, 27 T cell receptor beta chains from the same sample are listed, as sequenced in a study of beta chain features in type 1 diabetes. All of the isolated RNA was reverse transcribed, so expressed TCRB transcripts were sequenced. Clones were read by immunoSEQ multiplex PCR, and TCRdb kept only the in-frame ones, dropping some. Of 250,000 to 400,000 clones detected, 14% appear once; the ten largest clones hold 6.7%. Sequencing was performed on central memory CD4+ T cells from blood. All receptors derive from a man between 25 and 39 years old in good health.

This clone turned up a few times. The genes are TRBV4-3 and TRBJ2-1; 9 bases are a match to TRBD2. This CDR3 comprises 18 residues. Germline-derived CDR1 and CDR2 are LGHNA and YSLEER. V gave up 4 bases and J gave up 9 bases; unmatched junction bases: 19. The CDR3 bases are TGCGCCAGCAGCCGATGGGCAGCGGGGGGCAGTATTATCAGTGAGCAGTTCTTC. Translated: CASSRWAAGGSIISEQFF.

This clone has only one observation. The V gene is TRBV5-3, the J gene TRBJ2-6; D is undetermined. TRBV5-3 is known as an ORF, though its function is uncertain. V lost 8 bases to trimming and J lost 11 bases, with 23 bases between them. The CDR3 extends over 15 amino acids. CDR3 sequence (DNA): TGTGCCAGCAGCCAAGATGGGCAGACCCGCGACGTCCTGACTTTC. It encodes CASSQDGQTRDVLTF.

This clone was counted only a few times. CDR3 sequence reads: CASSALGLINEQFF. CDR3 sequence (DNA): TGTGCCAGCAGCGCCCTGGGACTTATCAATGAGCAGTTCTTC. The chain combines TRBV2 with TRBJ2-1, with D tentatively TRBD2 (6 bases). Germline assignment: CDR1 SNHLY and CDR2 FYNNEI. The CDR3 runs to 14 residues. The V and J ends lost 6 bases and 6 bases respectively, with 15 bases between them.

The chain joins TRBV30 to TRBJ2-3, with 14 bases lining up with TRBD2. V dropped 3 bases and J dropped 2; count of bases not matched to a gene: 10. The CDR3 sequence is 18 residues long. Germline V lookup: CDR1 GTSNPN, CDR2 SVGIG (reference sequence). The CDR3 region has the DNA TGTGCCTGGAGCCGGGACAGGGGACTAGCGGGAGACACAGATACGCAGTATTTT. Residues: CAWSRDRGLAGDTDTQYF. The full variable domain, its missing parts supplied by reference TRBV30 and TRBJ2-3, is SQTIHQWPATLVQPVGSPLSLECTVEGTSNPNLYWYRQAAGRGLQLLFYSVGIGQISSEVPQNLSASRPQDRQFILSSKKLLLSDSGFYLCAWSRDRGLAGDTDTQYFGPGTRLTVL.

The chain combines TRBV15 with TRBJ1-5, with D perhaps TRBD1 (6 bases). From germline, CDR1 is LNHNV and CDR2 YYDKDF (reference sequence). V dropped 5 bases and J dropped 0 bases, with 11 bases sitting between them. The CDR3 is made up of 15 amino acids. The DNA of the CDR3 is TGTGCCACCAGCCCGACAGGATATAGCAATCAGCCCCAGCATTTT. This encodes CATSPTGYSNQPQHF.

The CDR3 bases are TGTGCCAGCATAGGGGGACTCCTCCGGGAGCTGTTTTTT. It translates to CASIGGLLRELFF. The J gene is TRBJ2-2, the V gene TRBV28; D possibly matches TRBD1 or TRBD2 (6 bases each). Trimming pared 7 bases from V and 9 bases from J, leaving 15 bases between. This CDR3 contains 13 residues. The germline CDR1 and CDR2 sequences are MDHEN and SYDVKM.

This chain joins TRBV18 and TRBJ1-2; D is perhaps TRBD1 (6 bases). Trimming took 4 bases from V and 3 from J, leaving 18 bases between them. Germline-derived CDR1 and CDR2 are KGHSH and LQKENI. This CDR3 has 16 amino acids. The CDR3 DNA reads as TGTGCCAGCTCACAGGACAGCCACACAGGCGACTATGGCTACACCTTC. Translated, it gives CASSQDSHTGDYGYTF.

This clone was counted a few times. The gene calls are TRBV7-2 and TRBJ2-1; unclear D gene. The CDR3 spans 15 residues. The germline CDR1 and CDR2 sequences are SGHTA and FQGNSA. The germline V and J ends were trimmed by 1 base and 1 base, with 8 bases remaining between them. In DNA, the CDR3 is TGTGCCAGCAGCTTAGAGAGCCAGTCCTACAATGAGCAGTTCTTC. Residues: CASSLESQSYNEQFF.

In its sample, this clone was seen a few times. The rearrangement uses TRBV30 and TRBJ2-1; 7 bases line up with TRBD1. CDR1 GTSNPN and CDR2 SVGIG come from the germline V gene (reference sequence). This CDR3 region has 11 residues. The V and J ends lost 6 bases and 9 bases, in that order; junction bases with no gene match: 5. For the CDR3, the DNA is TGTGCCTGCCAACAGGGGATTGAGCAGTTCTTC. This codes for CACQQGIEQFF.

This clone appeared a single time. The V call is TRBV4-3, the J call TRBJ2-7; 10 nucleotides line up with TRBD1. Per the germline V gene, CDR1 is LGHNA and CDR2 is YSLEER. Losses at the gene ends were 4 bases for V and 3 bases for J; bases not matched to a gene: 6. The length of the CDR3 is 15 residues. The CDR3 DNA reads as TGCGCCAGCAGCCTGGGACAGGGGAGATTCTACGAGCAGTACTTC. Its translation is CASSLGQGRFYEQYF.

This chain uses TRBV7-2 with TRBJ1-2; D gene uncertain. V dropped 5 bases and J dropped 8 bases, with 18 bases sitting between them. CDR1 and CDR2 from the germline V gene are SGHTA and FQGNSA. The CDR3 has 14 residues. CDR3: CASSPSTGVRGYTF. The CDR3 DNA reads TGTGCCAGCAGCCCCTCCACCGGGGTGAGAGGCTACACCTTC. Variable domain in full (rest from reference TRBV7-2 and TRBJ1-2): GAGVSQSPSNKVTEKGKDVELRCDPISGHTALYWYRQSLGQGLEFLIYFQGNSAPDKSGLPSDRFSAERTGGSVSTLTIQRTQQEDSAVYLCASSPSTGVRGYTFGSGTRLTVV.

The chain carries TRBV13 and TRBJ2-3; D not certain. CDR1 is PRHDT and CDR2 is FYEKMQ in the germline V gene (reference sequence). The V gene lost 4 bases and the J gene lost 0 bases, with 14 bases spanning the gap. CDR3 length: 16 amino acids. CDR3 in amino acids: CASSSRSAYSTDTQYF. The CDR3 nucleotides read TGTGCCAGCAGCTCCCGTTCAGCCTATAGCACAGATACGCAGTATTTT. Using reference TRBV13 and TRBJ2-3 for the parts outside the CDR3, the full variable domain is AAGVIQSPRHLIKEKRETATLKCYPIPRHDTVYWYQQGPGQDPQFLISFYEKMQSDKGSIPDRFSAQQFSDYHSELNMSSLELGDSALYFCASSSRSAYSTDTQYFGPGTRLTVL.

This clone was picked up many times. This sequence joins TRBV5-4 and TRBJ2-1, with TRBD2 identical over 13 bases. Germline-derived CDR1 and CDR2 are SGHNT and YYREEE (reference sequence). There are 15 residues in the CDR3. V shed 3 bases and J 8 bases; nucleotides not matched to a gene: 5. CDR3 region: CASSSGLAGIDEQFF. In nucleotides, the CDR3 is TGTGCCAGCAGCTCGGGACTAGCGGGAATCGATGAGCAGTTCTTC.

This clone was observed a handful of times. V is TRBV4-2 and J is TRBJ2-5; D unresolved. This CDR3 comprises 12 residues. V lost 5 bases, J lost 4 bases, and 8 bases lay in between. The germline V gene encodes CDR1 LGHNA and CDR2 YNFKEQ. CDR3 loop: CASSVLGETQYF. In nucleotides, the CDR3 is TGTGCCAGCAGCGTGCTCGGAGAGACCCAGTACTTC.

The chain recombines TRBV5-1 with TRBJ1-1, with D possibly matching TRBD1 (6 bases). The germline V gene encodes CDR1 SGHRS and CDR2 YFSETQ. Trimming took 4 bases from V and 8 from J, leaving 18 bases between them. The CDR3 is 14 amino acids. The CDR3 region has the DNA TGCGCCAGCAGCCCAGGACAGTCTAGGGCAGAAGCTTTCTTT. Protein sequence: CASSPGQSRAEAFF.

The gene calls are TRBV6-5 and TRBJ2-7; no clear D gene. V was clipped by 6 bases and J by 5 bases, with 11 bases between them. Germline V gene lookup returns CDR1 MNHEY and CDR2 SVGAGI. The CDR3 has 12 amino acids. The CDR3 loop is CASRSPPHEQYF. CDR3 DNA: TGTGCCAGCAGGTCTCCCCCTCACGAGCAGTACTTC.

The V and J genes are TRBV21-1 and TRBJ2-3; TRBD2 was called by the table and not checked on the DNA. TRBV21-1 is a recognized pseudogene. CDR3 length equals 11 residues. CDR3 sequence: CASSRGDTQYF. As DNA, the CDR3 is TGTGCCAGCAGCAGAGGGGATACGCAGTATTTT.

The CDR3 region has the DNA TGTGCCAGCAGCCACTCCGGGACAGGGCTAGCCAAAAACATTCAGTACTTC. This gives the protein CASSHSGTGLAKNIQYF. The chain combines TRBV11-3 with TRBJ2-4; 9 bases align to TRBD1. Trimming cost V 5 bases and J 0 bases; bases outside gene matches: 8. The germline V gene encodes CDR1 SGHNT and CDR2 YENEEA. The CDR3 is made up of 17 amino acids.

This clone was counted many times. The genes are TRBV19 and TRBJ2-5, with D unresolved. V lost 5 bases and J lost 5, with 12 bases in between. This CDR3 is 13 amino acids long. Looked up from germline, CDR1 is LNHDA and CDR2 is SQIVND (reference sequence). DNA for the CDR3: TGTGCCAGTAGTCCCTCCCGGTGGGAGACCCAGTACTTC. Encoded protein: CASSPSRWETQYF. The entire variable domain, with the rest obtained from reference TRBV19 and TRBJ2-5, is as follows: DGGITQSPKYLFRKEGQNVTLSCEQNLNHDAMYWYRQDPGQGLRLIYYSQIVNDFQKGDIAEGYSVSREKKESFPLTVTSAQKNPTAFYLCASSPSRWETQYFGPGTRLLVL.

The rearrangement uses TRBV11-2 and TRBJ1-2; no reliable D call. The V and J ends lost 1 base and 0 bases respectively, with 12 bases between them. The CDR3 has 16 amino acids. Germline V lookup: CDR1 SGHAT, CDR2 FQNNGV. CDR3 loop: CASSLGHALANYGYTF. In nucleotides, the CDR3 is TGTGCCAGCAGCTTAGGTCACGCGTTAGCTAACTATGGCTACACCTTC.

The chain is built from TRBV5-1 and TRBJ2-1; 12 bases line up with TRBD2. V shed 4 bases and J 8 bases; nucleotides not matched to a gene: 10. The CDR3 has 16 amino acids. CDR1 and CDR2 (germline): SGHRS, YFSETQ. DNA of the CDR3: TGCGCCAGCAGCACTAGCGGGGGGCCCGCGTGGGATGAGCAGTTCTTC. Its protein product is CASSTSGGPAWDEQFF. The variable domain in full, with the rest retrieved from reference TRBV5-1 and TRBJ2-1, is KAGVTQTPRYLIKTRGQQVTLSCSPISGHRSVSWYQQTPGQGLQFLFEYFSETQRNKGNFPGRFSGRQFSNSRSEMNVSTLELGDSALYLCASSTSGGPAWDEQFFGPGTRLTVL.

This clone was counted a few times. CDR3 sequence (DNA): TGCGCCAGCAGTCGACCTGGGTGGAGACACAGGGAACAAGAGACCCAGTACTTC. Its protein is CASSRPGWRHREQETQYF. V is TRBV23-1 and J is TRBJ2-5; maybe TRBD1 (6 bases). TRBV23-1 is an ORF, with its function uncertain. CDR3 length: 18 amino acids. Trimming removed 4 bases at V and 2 bases at J, with 23 bases between.

This clone has more than one count but fewer than ten. The rearrangement uses TRBV6-5 and TRBJ1-1, with a possible D match to TRBD1 (6 bases). This CDR3 is 15 amino acids long. Germline lookup yields CDR1 MNHEY and CDR2 SVGAGI. The ends were cut back, 0 bases at V and 5 bases at J, with 13 bases in the middle. This CDR3 is CASSYSSGVGTEAFF. As DNA, the CDR3 is TGTGCCAGCAGTTACTCATCAGGGGTTGGGACTGAAGCTTTCTTT.

This clone was seen more than once but under ten times. A single base separates this from a much larger clone, so it may be a read error. This chain joins TRBV5-4 and TRBJ2-2, with D tentatively TRBD2 (5 bases). Germline V CDR1 and CDR2: SGHNT, YYREEE (reference sequence). The CDR3 has 16 amino acids. The CDR3 sequence: CASSQDGGRDTGELFF. In DNA form, the CDR3 reads TGCGCCAGCAGCCAAGATGGCGGGCGGGACACCGGGGAGCTGTTTTTT. Looking up the rest from reference TRBV5-4 and TRBJ2-2 gives the full variable domain: ETGVTQSPTHLIKTRGQQVTLRCSSQSGHNTVSWYQQALGQGPQFIFQYYREEENGRGNFPPRFSGLQFPNYSSELNVNALELDDSALYLCASSQDGGRDTGELFFGEGSRLTVL.

V usage is TRBV25-1 and J usage is TRBJ2-3; D gene uncertain. The CDR3 consists of 12 residues. Germline lookup yields CDR1 MGHDK and CDR2 SYGVNS. V was clipped by 6 bases and J by 4 bases, with 8 bases between them. CDR3 in DNA: TGTGCCAGCAGAAGGGTCCCAGATACGCAGTATTTT. Translation gives CASRRVPDTQYF.

This clone was found a few times. The chain has TRBV12-5 and TRBJ2-7; D is possibly TRBD1 (5 bases). Germline lookup yields CDR1 LGHNT and CDR2 FRNRAP. CDR3 length equals 15 residues. V was cut by 3 bases and J by 5 bases, with 17 bases left in between. CDR3 loop: CASGFSAAGSHEQYF. The CDR3 nucleotides read TGTGCTAGTGGTTTTTCGGCGGCAGGGTCCCACGAGCAGTACTTC.

J is TRBJ2-1 and V is TRBV15, with TRBD2 identical over 13 bases. Germline trimming cut 0 bases from V and 14 bases from J; bases unmatched to any gene: 7. Germline V gives CDR1 LNHNV, CDR2 YYDKDF (reference sequence). The CDR3 contains 15 residues. In nucleotides, the CDR3 is TGTGCCACCAGCAGAGAAGGACTAGCGGGAGTTTGGAAGTTCTTC. Protein: CATSREGLAGVWKFF.